This entry features one TCR beta chain sequence. The junction departs from the called germline gene at one end, perhaps through a read error. The V gene's germline CDR1 is KGHDR and CDR2 SFDVKD. This CDR3 is 12 amino acids long. The data originate from a study of control samples from healthy donors and cancer patients. Using immunoSEQ multiplex PCR, the repertoire was profiled, and TCRdb retains in-frame clones only, with some absent. This sample carries tens of thousands of clones, 75% to 90% of them seen once, and the ten largest clones take about two fifths. Sequenced input: PBMCs. The receptor was isolated from a man between 60 and 70 years old with head and neck cancer. The chain couples TRBV24-1 to TRBJ1-3; D remains unclear. Here the CDR3 DNA reads TGTGCCACCAGTGACCAAGGGAAACACCATATATTT. Translating gives CATSDQGKHHIF.